The rows below give T cell receptor beta chains drawn from one sample of a study of blood T cells in healthy people across ages. TCRdb re-called the 5' RACE reads through MiXCR, storing one row per CDR3 protein. Of about 570,000 distinct CDR3 sequences in the sample, roughly a quarter were seen once. Specimen: blood. These receptors came from a woman aged 70-85 years in good health. The CDR3 runs from the conserved cysteine through the conserved F or W. D genes are given only for firm matches. Size values are once, few and many counts, or a class for expanded clones, and some rows have none.

CDR3,DNA,J,size,V,D
CASSLLGSGNQPQHF,TGTGCCAGCAGTTTATTGGGGTCGGGCAATCAGCCCCAGCATTTT,TRBJ1-5,once,TRBV12-3/TRBV12-4,.
CASSGDTSNTGELFF,TGTGCCAGCAGTGGGGACACTTCGAACACCGGGGAGCTGTTTTTT,TRBJ2-2,once,TRBV12-3/TRBV12-4,.
CASRIGTGGSEETQYF,TGTGCCAGCAGAATTGGGACAGGGGGCTCCGAAGAGACCCAGTACTTC,TRBJ2-5,.,TRBV11-3,TRBD1
CSVGELNTEAFF,TGCAGCGTTGGGGAATTGAACACTGAAGCTTTCTTT,TRBJ1-1,.,TRBV29-1,.
CSASKGDRVGTEAFF,TGCAGCGCATCAAAGGGCGACAGGGTGGGCACTGAAGCTTTCTTT,TRBJ1-1,.,TRBV29-1,TRBD1
CASSDMGANVLTF,TGTGCCAGCAGCGATATGGGGGCCAACGTCCTGACTTTC,TRBJ2-6,few,TRBV9,.
CASGRDFSSYEQYF,TGTGCCAGCGGACGAGACTTTTCCTCCTACGAGCAGTACTTC,TRBJ2-7,.,TRBV6-1,.
CASSETGGPIPEQFF,TGTGCCAGCAGTGAAACCGGGGGGCCAATCCCCGAGCAGTTCTTC,TRBJ2-1,.,TRBV2,.
CASSQVRGQGNNVLTF,TGCGCCAGCAGCCAAGTCAGGGGACAGGGGAACAACGTCCTGACTTTC,TRBJ2-6,few,TRBV4-3,TRBD1
CSARAGGYNEQFF,TGCAGTGCTAGAGCGGGGGGGTACAATGAGCAGTTCTTC,TRBJ2-1,few,TRBV20-1,TRBD2
CSAIRENSYQETQYF,TGCAGTGCTATTCGAGAAAATTCCTACCAAGAGACCCAGTACTTC,TRBJ2-5,.,TRBV20-1,.
CSAGVGGDTQYF,TGCAGTGCTGGGGTAGGCGGGGATACGCAGTATTTT,TRBJ2-3,.,TRBV20-1,.
CASSTRVEQYF,TGTGCCAGCAGTACGAGGGTAGAGCAGTACTTC,TRBJ2-7,few,TRBV2,.
CASSSTTERGNTIYF,TGCGCCAGCAGCTCGACGACTGAGCGGGGAAACACCATATATTTT,TRBJ1-3,.,TRBV5-1,.
CSVSSGQETQHF,TGCAGCGTTAGTAGCGGCCAAGAGACCCAGCACTTC,TRBJ2-5,.,TRBV29-1,.
CASSFMATSTDTQYF,TGTGCCAGCAGCTTCATGGCCACTAGCACAGATACGCAGTATTTT,TRBJ2-3,few,TRBV7-3,.
CATTGNQETQYF,TGTGCTACCACAGGGAACCAAGAGACCCAGTACTTC,TRBJ2-5,few,TRBV12-5,.
CASLLERGRIYNEQFF,TGTGCCAGCTTACTTGAGCGGGGGAGAATTTACAATGAGCAGTTCTTC,TRBJ2-1,few,TRBV6-5,TRBD2
CSVDGGQNEQYF,TGCAGCGTTGACGGGGGGCAGAACGAGCAGTACTTC,TRBJ2-7,few,TRBV29-1,.
CASSTPGQGVGEKLFF,TGTGCCAGCAGCACCCCGGGACAGGGAGTCGGTGAAAAACTGTTTTTT,TRBJ1-4,.,TRBV7-2,TRBD1
CASSYSESDYQETQYF,TGTGCCAGCAGTTACTCGGAAAGTGACTACCAAGAGACCCAGTACTTC,TRBJ2-5,few,TRBV6-2/TRBV6-3,.
CASSQWRTGNTIYF,TGTGCCAGCAGCCAGTGGAGGACTGGAAACACCATATATTTT,TRBJ1-3,few,TRBV7-9,.
CASSPTLTGRYGYTF,TGCGCCAGCAGCCCGACTCTCACAGGGAGGTATGGCTACACCTTC,TRBJ1-2,few,TRBV4-3,.
CSARDRPEAFF,TGCAGTGCTAGGGACAGACCTGAAGCTTTCTTT,TRBJ1-1,.,TRBV20-1,.
CSVEDPRDSSYNEQFF,TGCAGCGTTGAAGATCCTCGAGACAGCTCCTACAATGAGCAGTTCTTC,TRBJ2-1,.,TRBV29-1,.
CASSLGRGLNIQYF,TGTGCCAGCAGCTTAGGGCGGGGTTTGAACATTCAGTACTTC,TRBJ2-4,few,TRBV7-2,.
CASSPDGGVTDTQYF,TGTGCCAGCAGCCCCGACGGGGGGGTCACAGATACGCAGTATTTT,TRBJ2-3,.,TRBV7-9,TRBD2
CATAGTSGTYEQYF,TGTGCCACCGCAGGGACTAGCGGAACCTACGAGCAGTACTTC,TRBJ2-7,.,TRBV10-3,TRBD2
CASSVSQRGTDTQYF,TGTGCCAGCAGCGTAAGCCAGAGGGGTACAGATACGCAGTATTTT,TRBJ2-3,.,TRBV9,.
CASSPQDRQETQYF,TGTGCCAGCAGTCCCCAGGACAGACAAGAGACCCAGTACTTC,TRBJ2-5,.,TRBV28,.
CASSFWGAYGTDTQYF,TGTGCCAGCAGCTTTTGGGGGGCTTACGGCACAGATACGCAGTATTTT,TRBJ2-3,.,TRBV5-6,.
CASEGDNEKLFF,TGTGCCAGCGAGGGGGACAATGAAAAACTGTTTTTT,TRBJ1-4,few,TRBV25-1,.
CASGVGSEAFF,TGTGCCAGCGGGGTGGGGTCTGAAGCTTTCTTT,TRBJ1-1,few,TRBV12-3/TRBV12-4,.
CASSFINGGGYTF,TGCGCCAGCAGCTTCATAAACGGGGGAGGCTACACCTTC,TRBJ1-2,.,TRBV5-1,.
CASSTPGTSTDTQYF,TGCGCCAGCAGCACCCCCGGGACAAGCACAGATACGCAGTATTTT,TRBJ2-3,few,TRBV5-1,.
CSASVGPNGQTQYF,TGCAGTGCTAGTGTGGGACCCAACGGCCAGACCCAGTACTTC,TRBJ2-5,few,TRBV20-1,.
CASSVDASGAETQYF,TGTGCCAGCAGCGTAGATGCTAGCGGGGCAGAGACCCAGTACTTC,TRBJ2-5,few,TRBV9,TRBD2
CASSLRQQETQYF,TGTGCCAGCAGCCTTCGACAGCAAGAGACCCAGTACTTC,TRBJ2-5,many,TRBV7-3,.
CSATGLAKETQYF,TGCAGTGCCACGGGACTAGCGAAAGAGACCCAGTACTTC,TRBJ2-5,.,TRBV20-1,TRBD2
CATRSSGGVNEQFF,TGTGCCACCAGATCTAGCGGGGGGGTCAATGAGCAGTTCTTC,TRBJ2-1,.,TRBV24-1,TRBD2
CASSLHRDYEQYF,TGTGCCAGCAGCTTACACAGGGACTACGAGCAGTACTTC,TRBJ2-7,few,TRBV7-2,.
CASSENRGPNYGYTF,TGTGCCAGCAGTGAAAACAGGGGGCCTAACTATGGCTACACCTTC,TRBJ1-2,.,TRBV6-1,TRBD1
CASSPGTVDYEQYF,TGTGCCAGCAGCCCCGGGACAGTTGACTACGAGCAGTACTTC,TRBJ2-7,.,TRBV9,TRBD1
CSARDYTSGNIQYF,TGCAGTGCTAGAGATTATACTAGCGGCAACATTCAGTACTTC,TRBJ2-4,.,TRBV20-1,TRBD2
CSVKEETQYF,TGCAGCGTTAAGGAAGAGACCCAGTACTTC,TRBJ2-5,.,TRBV29-1,.
CASSLSGTLGHNEQFF,TGCGCCAGCAGCCTATCCGGGACGTTGGGGCACAATGAGCAGTTCTTC,TRBJ2-1,few,TRBV5-1,.
CASSKEYLAGKGNEQFF,TGTGCCAGCAGCAAAGAATATCTAGCGGGGAAGGGGAATGAGCAGTTCTTC,TRBJ2-1,.,TRBV21-1,.
CASRGRAGSYNEQFF,TGTGCCAGCAGGGGAAGAGCGGGGAGCTACAATGAGCAGTTCTTC,TRBJ2-1,.,TRBV12-3/TRBV12-4,TRBD2
CASSLVRDIEPFF,TGTGCCAGCAGCTTAGTCCGTGACATTGAACCTTTCTTT,TRBJ1-1,.,TRBV11-2,.
CASGIRTMNTEAFF,TGTGCCAGCGGAATTAGGACAATGAACACTGAAGCTTTCTTT,TRBJ1-1,many,TRBV3-1,.
CASSYREYTEAFF,TGTGCCAGCAGTTACAGGGAGTACACTGAAGCTTTCTTT,TRBJ1-1,many,TRBV6-5,.